This T cell receptor (beta chain) was captured by sequencing in a study of blood T cell repertoires in COVID-19. At the level of the study: PBMCs, B-cell-depleted T cells, or T cells provided the cDNA or gDNA that made up the material.

Repertoires were generated with immunoSEQ multiplex PCR, while TCRdb's copy carries only in-frame clones and drops some. The sample has about 230,000 clones, about 85% seen once. In germline, CDR1 is LGHDT, CDR2 YNNKEL (reference sequence). The V and J ends lost 2 bases and 7 bases respectively, with 12 bases between them. This CDR3 region has 15 residues. V and J are TRBV3-1 (or the pseudogene TRBV3-2) and TRBJ1-6; D is unresolved. The sequenced sample consisted of peripheral blood. The clonotype originates from a man aged 40-49 years with acute or convalescent COVID-19. The CDR3 spells CASSQLTSSNSPLHF. The DNA for the CDR3 is TGTGCCAGCAGCCAACTGACAAGCTCAAATTCACCCCTCCACTTT.